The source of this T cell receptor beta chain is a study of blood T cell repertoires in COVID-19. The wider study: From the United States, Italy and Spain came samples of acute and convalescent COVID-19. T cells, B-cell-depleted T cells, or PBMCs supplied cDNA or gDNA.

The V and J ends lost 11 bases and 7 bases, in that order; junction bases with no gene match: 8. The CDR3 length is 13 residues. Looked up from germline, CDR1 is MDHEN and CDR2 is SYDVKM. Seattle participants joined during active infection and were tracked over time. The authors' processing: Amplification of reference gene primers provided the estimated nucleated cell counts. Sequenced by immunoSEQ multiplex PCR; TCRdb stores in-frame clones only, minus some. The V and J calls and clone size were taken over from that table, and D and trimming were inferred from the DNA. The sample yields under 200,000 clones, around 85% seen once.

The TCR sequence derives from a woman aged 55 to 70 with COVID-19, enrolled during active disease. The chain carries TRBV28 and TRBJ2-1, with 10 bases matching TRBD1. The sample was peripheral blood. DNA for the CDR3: TGTGCCGGAGGACAGGGGGTGAGAAATGAGCAGTTCTTC. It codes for CAGGQGVRNEQFF.